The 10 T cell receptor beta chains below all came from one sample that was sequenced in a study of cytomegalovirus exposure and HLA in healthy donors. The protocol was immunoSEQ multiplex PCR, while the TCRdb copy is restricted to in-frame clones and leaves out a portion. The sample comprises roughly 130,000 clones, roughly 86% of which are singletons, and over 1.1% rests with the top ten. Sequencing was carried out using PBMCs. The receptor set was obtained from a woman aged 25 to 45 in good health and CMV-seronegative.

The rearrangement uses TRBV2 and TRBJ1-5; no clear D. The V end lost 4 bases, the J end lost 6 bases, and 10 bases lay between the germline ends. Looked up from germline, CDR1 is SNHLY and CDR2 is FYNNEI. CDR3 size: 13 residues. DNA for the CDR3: TGTGCCAGCAGTGGACCTTGGAGTCAGCCCCAGCATTTT. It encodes CASSGPWSQPQHF.

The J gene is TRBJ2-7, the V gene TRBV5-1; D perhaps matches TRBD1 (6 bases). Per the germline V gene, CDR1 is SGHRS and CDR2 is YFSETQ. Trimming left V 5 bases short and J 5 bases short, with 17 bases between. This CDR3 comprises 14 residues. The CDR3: CASSYSPPGDEQYF. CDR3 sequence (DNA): TGCGCCAGCAGTTATTCACCCCCAGGGGACGAGCAGTACTTC. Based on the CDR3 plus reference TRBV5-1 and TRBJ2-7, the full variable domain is KAGVTQTPRYLIKTRGQQVTLSCSPISGHRSVSWYQQTPGQGLQFLFEYFSETQRNKGNFPGRFSGRQFSNSRSEMNVSTLELGDSALYLCASSYSPPGDEQYFGPGTRLTVT.

CDR3: CASSEGTLSEQFF. Written as DNA, the CDR3 is TGTGCCAGCAGTGAAGGGACTCTGAGTGAGCAGTTCTTC. This chain connects TRBV2 to TRBJ2-1; a possible D gene is TRBD2 (5 bases). The V end lost 1 base, the J end lost 9 bases, and 10 bases lay between the germline ends. This CDR3 comprises 13 residues. The germline CDR1 and CDR2 sequences are SNHLY and FYNNEI.

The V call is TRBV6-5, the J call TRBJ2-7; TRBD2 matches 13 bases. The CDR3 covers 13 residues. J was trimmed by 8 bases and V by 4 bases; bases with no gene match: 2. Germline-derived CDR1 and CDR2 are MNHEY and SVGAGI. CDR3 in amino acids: CASSFGTSGKQYF. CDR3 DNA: TGTGCCAGCAGTTTCGGGACTAGCGGGAAGCAGTACTTC.

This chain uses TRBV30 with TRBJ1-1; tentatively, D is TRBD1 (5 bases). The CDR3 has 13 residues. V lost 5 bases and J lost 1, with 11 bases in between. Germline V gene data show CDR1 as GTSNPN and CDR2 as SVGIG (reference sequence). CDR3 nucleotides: TGTGCCTGGGGGATGGACAAGAACACTGAAGCTTTCTTT. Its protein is CAWGMDKNTEAFF.

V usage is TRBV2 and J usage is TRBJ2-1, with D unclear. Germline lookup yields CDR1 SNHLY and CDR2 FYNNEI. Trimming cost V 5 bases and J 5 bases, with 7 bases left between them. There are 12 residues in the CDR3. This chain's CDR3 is CASSTDNNEQFF. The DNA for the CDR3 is TGTGCCAGCAGTACAGATAACAATGAGCAGTTCTTC.

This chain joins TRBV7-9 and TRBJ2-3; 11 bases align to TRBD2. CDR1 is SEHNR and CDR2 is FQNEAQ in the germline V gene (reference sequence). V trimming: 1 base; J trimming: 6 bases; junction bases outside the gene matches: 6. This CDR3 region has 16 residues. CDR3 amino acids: CASSLGLAGLPDTQYF. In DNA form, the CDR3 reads TGTGCCAGCAGCTTAGGACTAGCGGGGCTCCCCGATACGCAGTATTTT. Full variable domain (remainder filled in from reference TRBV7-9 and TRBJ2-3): DTGVSQNPRHKITKRGQNVTFRCDPISEHNRLYWYRQTLGQGPEFLTYFQNEAQLEKSRLLSDRFSAERPKGSFSTLEIQRTEQGDSAMYLCASSLGLAGLPDTQYFGPGTRLTVL.

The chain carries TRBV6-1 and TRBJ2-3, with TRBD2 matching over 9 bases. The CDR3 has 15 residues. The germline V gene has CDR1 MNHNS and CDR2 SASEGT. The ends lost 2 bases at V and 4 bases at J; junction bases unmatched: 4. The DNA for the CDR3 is TGTGCCAGCAGTGAAAAAGCGGGGGGCCCAGATACGCAGTATTTT. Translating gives CASSEKAGGPDTQYF.

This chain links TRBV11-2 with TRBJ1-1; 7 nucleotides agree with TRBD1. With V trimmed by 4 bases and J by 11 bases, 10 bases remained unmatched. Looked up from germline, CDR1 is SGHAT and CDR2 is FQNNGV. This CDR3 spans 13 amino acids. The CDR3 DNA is TGTGCCAGCAGCTCATTAGACAGGGTAGAGGCTTTCTTT. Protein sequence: CASSSLDRVEAFF.

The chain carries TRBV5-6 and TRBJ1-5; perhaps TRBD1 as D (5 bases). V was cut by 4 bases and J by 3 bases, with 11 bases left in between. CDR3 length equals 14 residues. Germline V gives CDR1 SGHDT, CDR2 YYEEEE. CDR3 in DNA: TGTGCCAGCAGCCGCGGACACCCCAATCAGCCCCAGCATTTT. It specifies CASSRGHPNQPQHF.